The rows below give T cell receptor beta chains drawn from one sample of a study of blood T cell repertoires in COVID-19. TCRdb's table, derived via immunoSEQ multiplex PCR, lists solely in-frame clones and lacks some. The sample lists some 270,000 clones; 86% were seen once. Sequenced material: peripheral blood. These receptors came from a woman aged 80 or over with COVID-19, enrolled during active disease. Each CDR3 is given with its conserved first and last residue. A D gene is named only where the DNA matches it firmly. Size is omitted from some rows. Given values are once, few, many or a class for expanded clones.

clone size: few; D gene: .; J gene: TRBJ1-2; V gene: TRBV9; CDR3 protein: CASSGLTGPYTF; CDR3 DNA: TGTGCCAGCAGCGGCCTGACAGGACCCTACACCTTC
clone size: few; D gene: .; J gene: TRBJ1-4; V gene: TRBV4-3; CDR3 protein: CASSPHGEANEKLFF; CDR3 DNA: TGCGCCAGCAGCCCTCACGGGGAGGCTAATGAAAAACTGTTTTTT
clone size: .; D gene: TRBD2; J gene: TRBJ2-3; V gene: TRBV6-5; CDR3 protein: CASSPGTSGTDTQYF; CDR3 DNA: TGTGCCAGCAGCCCCGGGACTAGCGGCACAGATACGCAGTATTTT
clone size: .; D gene: .; J gene: TRBJ1-5; V gene: TRBV6-5; CDR3 protein: CASSSGLGSNQPQHF; CDR3 DNA: TGTGCCAGCAGTTCCGGACTAGGGAGCAATCAGCCCCAGCATTTT
clone size: .; D gene: .; J gene: TRBJ1-1; V gene: TRBV6-5; CDR3 protein: CASSFYTEAFF; CDR3 DNA: TGTGCCAGCAGTTTCTACACTGAAGCTTTCTTT
clone size: .; D gene: TRBD2; J gene: TRBJ2-1; V gene: TRBV9; CDR3 protein: CASSVAGGSYNEQFF; CDR3 DNA: TGTGCCAGCAGCGTAGCGGGGGGCTCCTACAATGAGCAGTTCTTC
clone size: .; D gene: TRBD2; J gene: TRBJ2-3; V gene: TRBV6-5; CDR3 protein: CASSTGTSGAYTQYF; CDR3 DNA: TGTGCCAGCAGCACCGGGACTAGCGGGGCCTATACGCAGTATTTT
clone size: .; D gene: TRBD1; J gene: TRBJ1-1; V gene: TRBV10-3; CDR3 protein: CAISSDRERTEAFF; CDR3 DNA: TGTGCCATCAGCAGCGACAGGGAGAGAACTGAAGCTTTCTTT
clone size: .; D gene: .; J gene: TRBJ2-5; V gene: TRBV4-1; CDR3 protein: CASSQEMRGRETQYF; CDR3 DNA: TGCGCCAGCAGCCAAGAAATGCGGGGGCGGGAGACCCAGTACTTC
clone size: .; D gene: TRBD2; J gene: TRBJ2-5; V gene: TRBV5-1; CDR3 protein: CASSRGGQRQETQYF; CDR3 DNA: TGCGCCAGCAGCCGGGGGGGCCAGCGCCAAGAGACCCAGTACTTC
clone size: .; D gene: TRBD1; J gene: TRBJ1-2; V gene: TRBV5-1; CDR3 protein: CASSAGQNYGYTF; CDR3 DNA: TGCGCCAGCAGCGCGGGACAGAACTATGGCTACACCTTC
clone size: .; D gene: TRBD2; J gene: TRBJ2-3; V gene: TRBV28; CDR3 protein: CASSPSGGATDTQYF; CDR3 DNA: TGTGCCAGCAGTCCGAGCGGGGGGGCTACAGATACGCAGTATTTT
clone size: .; D gene: .; J gene: TRBJ1-1; V gene: TRBV4-2; CDR3 protein: CASSQVQATEAFF; CDR3 DNA: TGTGCCAGCAGCCAAGTGCAGGCGACTGAAGCTTTCTTT
clone size: .; D gene: .; J gene: TRBJ2-2; V gene: TRBV2; CDR3 protein: CASKAGITGELFF; CDR3 DNA: TGTGCCAGCAAAGCAGGGATCACCGGGGAGCTGTTTTTT
clone size: once; D gene: TRBD1; J gene: TRBJ2-1; V gene: TRBV2; CDR3 protein: CASKRDRGRSGEQFF; CDR3 DNA: TGTGCCAGCAAGAGGGACAGGGGGCGCTCAGGTGAGCAGTTCTTC
clone size: .; D gene: TRBD1; J gene: TRBJ1-4; V gene: TRBV5-1; CDR3 protein: CASSLGQGREKLFF; CDR3 DNA: TGCGCCAGCAGCTTGGGACAGGGGCGGGAAAAACTGTTTTTT
clone size: .; D gene: .; J gene: TRBJ1-1; V gene: TRBV11-2; CDR3 protein: CASRGGNTEAFF; CDR3 DNA: TGTGCCAGCAGAGGGGGGAACACTGAAGCTTTCTTT
clone size: .; D gene: .; J gene: TRBJ1-1; V gene: TRBV29-1; CDR3 protein: CSVLTGQNTEAFF; CDR3 DNA: TGCAGCGTTCTTACAGGGCAAAACACTGAAGCTTTCTTT